The rows below give T cell receptor beta chains drawn from one sample of a study of OX40 agonist ivuxolimab in advanced cancers. Produced via immunoSEQ multiplex PCR; TCRdb's table is partial and in-frame only. The data contain tens of thousands of clones, 89% of them singletons. The sequenced sample was CD4+ or CD8+ T cells sorted from blood, obtained in a trial of the OX40 agonist ivuxolimab. The source of these receptors is an adult with an advanced solid tumor such as melanoma, head and neck, liver or kidney cancer. Both conserved end residues are part of each CDR3. Each record gives: clone size, V gene, D gene, J gene, CDR3 DNA, CDR3 protein. A D gene is named only where the DNA matches it firmly. Clone size, where shown, is once, few, many, or a class for clones that have expanded.

abundance: once
v_gene: TRBV4-1
d_gene: TRBD2
j_gene: TRBJ2-3
CDR3nt: TGCGCCAGCAGCCAAGCGGGAGGCGGAGATACGCAGTATTTT
CDR3aa: CASSQAGGGDTQYF

abundance: .
v_gene: TRBV6-5
d_gene: .
j_gene: TRBJ2-7
CDR3nt: TGTGCCAGCAGCTACCAGGGGTTTTTCGGCGAGCAGTACTTC
CDR3aa: CASSYQGFFGEQYF

abundance: .
v_gene: TRBV27
d_gene: .
j_gene: TRBJ2-1
CDR3nt: TGTGCCAGCAGTTCTCCGAAGGAGGCCTACAATGAGCAGTTCTTC
CDR3aa: CASSSPKEAYNEQFF

abundance: .
v_gene: TRBV7-7
d_gene: TRBD2
j_gene: TRBJ2-5
CDR3nt: TGTGCCAGCAGCAAGATAGCGGGGGGGCCCGGGACCCAGTACTTC
CDR3aa: CASSKIAGGPGTQYF

abundance: .
v_gene: TRBV6-1
d_gene: TRBD2
j_gene: TRBJ2-7
CDR3nt: TGTGCCAGCAGTGGACTAGCGGGAGGGCCCTACGAGCAGTACTTC
CDR3aa: CASSGLAGGPYEQYF

abundance: .
v_gene: TRBV7-8
d_gene: TRBD1
j_gene: TRBJ1-1
CDR3nt: TGTGCCAGCAGCGAACCGACCGGGACAGGGGACACTGAAGCTTTCTTT
CDR3aa: CASSEPTGTGDTEAFF

abundance: once
v_gene: TRBV19
d_gene: .
j_gene: TRBJ2-4
CDR3nt: TGTGCCAGTAGTGGGGCCGCCAAAAACATTCAGTACTTC
CDR3aa: CASSGAAKNIQYF

abundance: .
v_gene: TRBV28
d_gene: TRBD1
j_gene: TRBJ2-1
CDR3nt: TGTGCCAGCAGTTTCGGACAGGGCTACAATGAGCAGTTCTTC
CDR3aa: CASSFGQGYNEQFF

abundance: .
v_gene: TRBV14
d_gene: .
j_gene: TRBJ1-1
CDR3nt: TGTGCCAGCAGCCAAGATGCAGGGGCGAACACTGAAGCTTTCTTT
CDR3aa: CASSQDAGANTEAFF

abundance: once
v_gene: TRBV7-6
d_gene: TRBD2
j_gene: TRBJ2-2
CDR3nt: TGTGCCAGCAGCTTAGTCCAGCGGGAGCAGACCGGGGAGCTGTTTTTT
CDR3aa: CASSLVQREQTGELFF

abundance: .
v_gene: TRBV28
d_gene: .
j_gene: TRBJ1-1
CDR3nt: TGTGCCAGCAGTTTTGGCTCATGGGGGGCGAGGGGCACTGAAGCTTTCTTT
CDR3aa: CASSFGSWGARGTEAFF